The clone carrying this TCR beta chain came up a few times. The antigen remains unidentified. The junction had 6 bases not matched to a gene; V was cut back by 1 base and J by 6 bases. CDR1 is LNHNV and CDR2 is YYDKDF in the germline V gene (reference sequence). The CDR3 has 16 amino acids. The record originates from a study of identical twins. Study-wide findings and caveats: High-abundance cord blood beta clonotypes had fewer insertions; memory repertoires showed none. Cross-sectional statistical analysis, not tracking of the same donors, underpinned the conclusions.

A template switching step contributed a universal primer site, while unique molecular identifiers were present in the cDNA. TCRdb analysed the 5' RACE reads with MiXCR anew, one entry per CDR3 protein. The sample has around 510,000 distinct CDR3 sequences; over 11% are singletons. These data were also filed under a second study, of yellow fever vaccine responses in identical twins.

The sequenced sample was CD4+ T cells sorted from blood. The receptor comes from a woman aged 18-29 years in good health. J is TRBJ2-3 and V is TRBV15; 11 bases map to TRBD2. The CDR3 spells CATSRVLAGVFDTQYF. The CDR3 region has the DNA TGTGCCACCAGCAGAGTACTAGCGGGGGTATTTGATACGCAGTATTTT. The whole variable domain, remainder taken from reference TRBV15 and TRBJ2-3, is DAMVIQNPRYQVTQFGKPVTLSCSQTLNHNVMYWYQQKSSQAPKLLFHYYDKDFNNEADTPDNFQSRRPNTSFCFLDIRSPGLGDTAMYLCATSRVLAGVFDTQYFGPGTRLTVL.